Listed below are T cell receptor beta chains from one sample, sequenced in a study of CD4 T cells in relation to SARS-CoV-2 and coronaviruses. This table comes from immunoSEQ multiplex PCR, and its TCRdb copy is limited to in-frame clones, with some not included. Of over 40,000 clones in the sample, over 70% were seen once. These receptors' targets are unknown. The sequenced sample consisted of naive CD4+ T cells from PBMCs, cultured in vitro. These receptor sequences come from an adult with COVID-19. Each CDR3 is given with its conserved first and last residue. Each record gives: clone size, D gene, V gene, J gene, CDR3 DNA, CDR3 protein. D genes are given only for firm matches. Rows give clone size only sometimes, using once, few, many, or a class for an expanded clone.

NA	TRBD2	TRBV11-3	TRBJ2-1	TGTGCCAGCAGCTCCTACGGACTAGCCTCCTTCAATGAGCAGTTCTTC	CASSSYGLASFNEQFF
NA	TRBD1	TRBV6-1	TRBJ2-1	TGTGCCAGCAGTGAAGTGGGGACAGGGGTCCATGAGCAGTTCTTC	CASSEVGTGVHEQFF
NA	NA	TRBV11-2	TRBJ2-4	TGTGCCAGCAGCTTGGCGGGTCTAGCCAAAAACATTCAGTACTTC	CASSLAGLAKNIQYF
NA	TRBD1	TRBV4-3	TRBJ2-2	TGCGCCAGCAGCCAAATTAACCCCGGGACAGGGAACACCGGGGAGCTGTTTTTT	CASSQINPGTGNTGELFF
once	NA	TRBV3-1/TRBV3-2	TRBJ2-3	TGTGCCAGCAGCCACACAGATACGCAGTATTTT	CASSHTDTQYF
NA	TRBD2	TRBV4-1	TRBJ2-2	TGCGCCAGCAGAGGACTAGGGAACACCGGGGAGCTGTTTTTT	CASRGLGNTGELFF
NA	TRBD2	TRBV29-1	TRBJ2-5	TGCAGCGTTGAGTTAGAGCGGGAGGGCCCCTGGGAGACCCAGTACTTC	CSVELEREGPWETQYF
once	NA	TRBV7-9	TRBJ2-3	TGTGCCAGCAGCTTAGATGGGATCACAGATACGCAGTATTTT	CASSLDGITDTQYF
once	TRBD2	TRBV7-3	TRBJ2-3	TGTGCCAGCAGCGCCTACACTAGCGGGAGCACAGATACGCAGTATTTT	CASSAYTSGSTDTQYF
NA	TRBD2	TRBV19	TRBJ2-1	TGTGCCAGCACGCGACTAGCGGGGGACAATGAGCAGTTCTTC	CASTRLAGDNEQFF
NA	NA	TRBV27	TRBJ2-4	TGTGCCAGCAGTCAACCGAGAGGAGCCAAAAACATTCAGTACTTC	CASSQPRGAKNIQYF
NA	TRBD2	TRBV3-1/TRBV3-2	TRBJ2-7	TGTGCCAGCAGCCCCTCCTTTAGCGGGGAGCAGTACTTC	CASSPSFSGEQYF
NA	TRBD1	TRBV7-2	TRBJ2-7	TGTGCCAGCAGCTTTCGTGACAGGGCCTTAACATACGAGCAGTACTTC	CASSFRDRALTYEQYF
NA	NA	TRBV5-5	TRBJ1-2	TGTGCCAGCAGCTTGGCAGGACCGGCTAACTATGGCTACACCTTC	CASSLAGPANYGYTF
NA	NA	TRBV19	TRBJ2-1	TGTGCCAGTAGTATCGTCCTACCAGGCCGCCCCTACAATGAGCAGTTCTTC	CASSIVLPGRPYNEQFF
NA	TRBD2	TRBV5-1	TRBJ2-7	TGCGCCAGCAATCCTAGCGGGACTGGGTCCTACGAGCAGTACTTC	CASNPSGTGSYEQYF
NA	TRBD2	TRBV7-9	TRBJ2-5	TGTGCCAGCAGCCTACTAGCGGGGGTGCTGAATACCCAGTACTTC	CASSLLAGVLNTQYF
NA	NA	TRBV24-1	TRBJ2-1	TGTGCCACCAGTGATTTCGTCAATGAGCAGTTCTTC	CATSDFVNEQFF
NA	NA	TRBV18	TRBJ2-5	TGTGCCAGCTCACCAGGCGAAGAGACCCAGTACTTC	CASSPGEETQYF
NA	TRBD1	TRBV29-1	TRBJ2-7	TGCAGCGTGGGGACAGGCATTGGCGAGCAGTACTTC	CSVGTGIGEQYF
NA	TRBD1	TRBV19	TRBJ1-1	TGTGCCAGCACGCGGGACAGGTGGTCGAGTGAAGCTTTCTTT	CASTRDRWSSEAFF
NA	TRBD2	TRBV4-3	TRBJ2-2	TGCGCCAGCAGCCAAGCTGGGGGAGGGACCGGGGAGCTGTTTTTT	CASSQAGGGTGELFF
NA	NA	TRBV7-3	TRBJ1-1	TGTGCCAGCAGCTTAACATCCCGCACTGAAGCTTTCTTT	CASSLTSRTEAFF
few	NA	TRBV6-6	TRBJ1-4	TGTGCCAGCAGTGACGGACCGGCAACTAATGAAAAACTGTTTTTT	CASSDGPATNEKLFF
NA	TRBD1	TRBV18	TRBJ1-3	TGTGCCAGCTCACCTCCGACAGGGAATGGAAACACCATATATTTT	CASSPPTGNGNTIYF
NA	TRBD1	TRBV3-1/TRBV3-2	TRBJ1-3	TGTGCCAGCAGCGCGGGGACAGCTGGAAACACCATATATTTT	CASSAGTAGNTIYF
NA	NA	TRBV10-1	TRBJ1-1	TGCGCCAGCAGTGAGTCTGGAAGGAACACTGAAGCTTTCTTT	CASSESGRNTEAFF
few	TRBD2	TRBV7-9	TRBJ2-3	TGTGCCAGCATCTTACCCCGGATAGCGGGAGACACAGATACGCAGTATTTT	CASILPRIAGDTDTQYF
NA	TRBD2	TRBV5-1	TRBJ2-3	TGCGCCAGCAGCTTGGGTACTAGCGGGAGTGCGCAGTATTTT	CASSLGTSGSAQYF
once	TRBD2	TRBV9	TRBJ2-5	TGTGCCAGCAGCGGAACCGGGACTAGCCTTGGGGCCCAGTACTTC	CASSGTGTSLGAQYF
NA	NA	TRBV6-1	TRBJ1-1	TGTGCCAGCAGTGAAAAACCGGACGGGGAAGCTTTCTTT	CASSEKPDGEAFF
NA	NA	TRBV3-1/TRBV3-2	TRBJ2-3	TGTGCCAGCAGCCTCCCGGGGCTAGGGGATACGCAGTATTTT	CASSLPGLGDTQYF